This passage covers 17 T cell receptor beta chains from one sample sequenced in a study of memory CD4+ T cells and cytomegalovirus serostatus. The sort gate was single viable CD3+CD4+CD8-CD45RO+ cells for memory CD4+ T cells. The protocol was immunoSEQ multiplex PCR, while the TCRdb copy is restricted to in-frame clones and leaves out a portion. Of roughly 54,000 clones in the sample, just over 75% were seen once. The sample consisted of memory CD4+ T cells from blood. The source is an adult in good health and CMV-seronegative.

This chain connects TRBV4-3 to TRBJ2-3; 11 nucleotides align to TRBD2. Germline loops: CDR1 LGHNA, CDR2 YSLEER. The CDR3 consists of 19 residues. The V gene end was trimmed by 5 bases and the J gene end by 5 bases; junction bases not matched to a gene: 18. This CDR3 reads CASSATPLSGRAGRDTQYF. The CDR3, as DNA: TGCGCCAGCAGCGCCACCCCCCTTAGCGGGAGGGCCGGGAGAGATACGCAGTATTTT.

This chain connects TRBV28 to TRBJ1-2; D gene uncertain. V was pared by 6 bases and J by 8 bases, with 10 bases between. The CDR3 consists of 11 residues. The germline V gene encodes CDR1 MDHEN and CDR2 SYDVKM. Here the CDR3 reads CASSRNQGYTF. The CDR3 DNA follows: TGTGCCAGCAGCCGGAATCAGGGCTACACCTTC.

The rearrangement links TRBV9 to TRBJ1-4; 9 nucleotides agree with TRBD1. This CDR3 is built from 16 residues. Germline CDR1 reads SGDLS; CDR2 reads YYNGEE. Trimming took 4 bases from V and 6 from J; bases not matched to a gene: 10. CDR3 sequence reads: CASSRSLTGGDEKLFF. The CDR3 region has the DNA TGTGCCAGCAGCAGAAGCCTTACAGGGGGCGATGAAAAACTGTTTTTT.

This clone occurred once. This chain uses TRBV2 with TRBJ1-1; D uncertain. V was clipped by 6 bases and J by 5 bases, with 7 bases between them. This CDR3 comprises 11 residues. Per germline, CDR1 SNHLY and CDR2 FYNNEI. CDR3 loop: CASSRVTEAFF. The CDR3 nucleotides are TGTGCCAGCAGCCGGGTGACTGAAGCTTTCTTT.

This clone was observed a single time. The genes are TRBV28 and TRBJ2-2; maybe TRBD2 (5 bases). V lost 7 bases to trimming and J lost 0 bases, with 12 bases between them. This CDR3 spans 15 amino acids. Germline V gene lookup returns CDR1 MDHEN and CDR2 SYDVKM. Here the CDR3 DNA reads TGTGCCAGCACCGACTACATTTCGAACACCGGGGAGCTGTTTTTT. This gives the protein CASTDYISNTGELFF. Looking up the rest from reference TRBV28 and TRBJ2-2 gives the full variable domain: DVKVTQSSRYLVKRTGEKVFLECVQDMDHENMFWYRQDPGLGLRLIYFSYDVKMKEKGDIPEGYSVSREKKERFSLILESASTNQTSMYLCASTDYISNTGELFFGEGSRLTVL.

The chain combines TRBV5-6 with TRBJ1-4; 7 bases line up with TRBD1. Germline assignment: CDR1 SGHDT and CDR2 YYEEEE. CDR3 length: 14 residues. The junction had 3 bases not matched to a gene; V was cut back by 2 bases and J by 5 bases. Written as DNA, the CDR3 is TGTGCCAGCAGCTTCGGGACAGAGAATGAAAAACTGTTTTTT. This encodes CASSFGTENEKLFF.

The chain recombines TRBV5-8 with TRBJ1-1; D is unresolved. Per the germline V gene, CDR1 is SGHTS and CDR2 is YDEGEE. The ends were cut back, 0 bases at V and 4 bases at J, with 22 bases in the middle. The length of the CDR3 is 18 residues. This chain's CDR3 is CASSLVGSGVQWVTEAFF. DNA for the CDR3: TGTGCCAGCAGCTTGGTCGGATCAGGAGTTCAGTGGGTCACTGAAGCTTTCTTT.

In this sample, this clone turned up a few times. This sequence joins TRBV11-2 and TRBJ2-3, with a weak D call TRBD2 (6 bases). Looked up from germline, CDR1 is SGHAT and CDR2 is FQNNGV. The CDR3 runs 13 residues. V dropped 3 bases and J dropped 12 bases, with 16 bases sitting between them. The CDR3 DNA reads TGTGCCAGCAGCTTTGCCGGGACTCCTGATCAGTATTTT. It yields the protein CASSFAGTPDQYF.

V and J are TRBV28 and TRBJ2-1; 13 bases align to TRBD2. Germline trimming cut 5 bases from V and 6 bases from J; bases unmatched to any gene: 7. CDR1 MDHEN and CDR2 SYDVKM come from the germline V gene. The CDR3 has 16 residues. CDR3 protein: CASSRTSGSGGNEQFF. The CDR3 nucleotides are TGTGCCAGCAGTCGGACTAGCGGGAGTGGAGGCAATGAGCAGTTCTTC.

The genes are TRBV14 and TRBJ1-1; 9 bases map to TRBD1. Germline V gives CDR1 SGHDN, CDR2 FVKESK. J lost 4 bases, V lost 2 bases, and 5 bases had no gene match. The CDR3 has 15 amino acids. CDR3 DNA: TGTGCCAGCAGCCAATTACAGGGGGCGGCCACTGAAGCTTTCTTT. Residues: CASSQLQGAATEAFF.

This clone was detected a few times. This sequence joins TRBV7-9 and TRBJ1-3; D is ambiguous. V lost 1 base and J lost 6, with 7 bases in between. This CDR3 comprises 13 residues. The V gene's germline CDR1 is SEHNR and CDR2 FQNEAQ (reference sequence). The DNA for the CDR3 is TGTGCCAGCAGCTTAGAAATCGAAAACACCATATATTTT. Translation: CASSLEIENTIYF. Full variable domain (remainder filled in from reference TRBV7-9 and TRBJ1-3): DTGVSQNPRHKITKRGQNVTFRCDPISEHNRLYWYRQTLGQGPEFLTYFQNEAQLEKSRLLSDRFSAERPKGSFSTLEIQRTEQGDSAMYLCASSLEIENTIYFGEGSWLTVV.

This clone has more than one count but fewer than ten. The J gene is TRBJ1-5, the V gene TRBV6-4; perhaps TRBD1 as D (6 bases). V was cut by 4 bases and J by 4 bases, with 14 bases left in between. The CDR3 contains 15 residues. CDR1 is MRHNA and CDR2 is SNTAGT in the germline V gene. The CDR3 nucleotides read TGTGCCAGCAGTGCAGAGGGGGGGTCAAATCAGCCCCAGCATTTT. Protein: CASSAEGGSNQPQHF.

This chain joins TRBV28 and TRBJ2-7; D gene ambiguous. The CDR3 loop spans 11 amino acids. The V gene lost 5 bases and the J gene lost 2 bases, with 4 bases spanning the gap. CDR1 is MDHEN and CDR2 is SYDVKM in the germline V gene. This CDR3 is CASSHTYEQYF. The CDR3 nucleotides read TGTGCCAGCAGTCACACCTACGAGCAGTACTTC.

The chain carries TRBV28 and TRBJ1-2; the D gene is possibly TRBD1 (5 bases). Germline CDR1 reads MDHEN; CDR2 reads SYDVKM. The CDR3 loop spans 11 amino acids. The germline V and J ends were trimmed by 6 bases and 10 bases, with 12 bases remaining between them. The CDR3 DNA is TGTGCCAGCAGAGGGACCCCCGCCTACACCTTC. Translation gives CASRGTPAYTF.

The chain couples TRBV6-5 to TRBJ1-3, with 8 bases aligning to TRBD1. The CDR3 is made up of 15 amino acids. The trim removed 4 bases at V and 0 bases at J, leaving 2 bases unmatched. Germline V gives CDR1 MNHEY, CDR2 SVGAGI. The CDR3 sequence: CASSLGTGSGNTIYF. Here the CDR3 DNA reads TGTGCCAGCAGTTTGGGGACAGGCTCTGGAAACACCATATATTTT.

This chain uses TRBV25-1 with TRBJ1-2, with a weak D call TRBD1 (6 bases). Trimming removed 5 bases from V and 7 bases from J, with 11 bases in between. The CDR3 extends over 12 amino acids. Germline V gene data show CDR1 as MGHDK and CDR2 as SYGVNS. This CDR3 reads CASSRTEGGYTF. In DNA, the CDR3 is TGTGCCAGCAGTAGGACAGAGGGTGGCTACACCTTC.

V is TRBV27 and J is TRBJ2-1; tentative D call: TRBD1 (6 bases). The germline CDR1 and CDR2 sequences are MNHEY and SMNVEV (reference sequence). Trimming removed 7 bases at V and 1 base at J, with 14 bases between. The CDR3 runs 15 residues. CDR3 nucleotide sequence: TGTGCCAGCAAGGAAGGGGGATTATCCTACAATGAGCAGTTCTTC. Translating gives CASKEGGLSYNEQFF.